The clone carrying this T cell receptor (beta chain) was counted a few times. The antigen is undetermined. The CDR3 runs to 18 residues. After removal of 2 bases from V and 5 bases from J, the junction contained 14 bases not matched to a gene. Looked up from germline, CDR1 is MNHEY and CDR2 is SVGAGI. The entry originates in a study of molecular identifiers for immune sequencing clone quantification. Libraries used about 20,000 to 1,100,000 sorted naive CD8 T cells and 10%, 30% or 50% RNA input. Based on a CD8+CD4-CCR7+CD45RA+ profile, naive CD8 T cells were sorted. Whole-study findings and limits: In naive cells, under 1% of molecules belonged to clones above 20 RNA copies, against over 99% in effector cells.

The use of previously described methods and listed TCR primers produced the bulk TCR libraries. TCRdb reanalysed the PCR reads using MiXCR and keeps one entry per CDR3 protein. The sample yields some 650,000 distinct CDR3 sequences, just under 20% seen once. This sequence joins TRBV6-5 and TRBJ2-1; 8 positions agree with TRBD2. Material: naive CD8+ T cells from blood, with Jurkat cell RNA spiked in. Stated subset: FACS-sorted CD8+CD4-CCR7+CD45RA+ naive T cells. The receptor comes from a human donor in good health. Some libraries in this study had Jurkat cell RNA spiked in. The CDR3 sequence is CASSYKYNSGGPHNEQFF. The CDR3 region has the DNA TGTGCCAGCAGTTACAAATATAACTCGGGGGGGCCCCACAATGAGCAGTTCTTC.